This TCR beta chain is from a study of shared clonotypes between healthy human individuals. The V segment lost 10 bases and the J segment 4 bases; nucleotides outside the gene matches: 12. Germline CDR1 is MNHNS and CDR2 is SASEGT. The CDR3 runs 14 residues. Assay execution proceeded at the deep level. As handled by the study authors: Junction-only sequences produced by ImmunoSEQ had no quality scores, so filtering differed. TCRdb's copy holds only in-frame clones and misses some; the assay was immunoSEQ multiplex PCR. For V, J and clone size, that table is used; D and trimming come from the DNA. Among more than 850,000 clones listed, roughly 74% were seen once.

The sequence came from a man younger than 35 in good health. Some clones in this sample may be carry-over from other donors' samples. The V and J genes are TRBV6-1 and TRBJ2-5, with 7 positions matching TRBD1. Sequenced material: memory CD4+ T cells from PBMCs. The subset is: CD45RA-negative fraction. This chain's CDR3 is CATADRVGRETQYF. The CDR3 DNA sequence: TGTGCCACCGCCGACAGGGTGGGAAGAGAGACCCAGTACTTC.